One sample yielded the 9 T cell receptor beta chains listed below, sequenced in a study of control samples from healthy donors and cancer patients. The table came from immunoSEQ multiplex PCR; TCRdb's copy has only in-frame clones and leaves some out. The table includes roughly 370,000 clones, 75% to 95% detected once. The sample consisted of PBMCs. The receptors stem from a man in his forties or fifties with head and neck cancer.

This clone appeared a single time. V usage is TRBV4-3 and J usage is TRBJ2-7, with D maybe TRBD2 (6 bases). This CDR3 has 17 residues. The germline gives CDR1 LGHNA, CDR2 YSLEER. V gave up 1 base and J gave up 4 bases, with 20 bases separating them. CDR3 bases: TGCGCCAGCAGCCAAGGAAACAAGAACCGGAGGGAGTACGAGCAGTACTTC. Amino acid sequence: CASSQGNKNRREYEQYF.

The gene calls are TRBV5-1 and TRBJ1-2, with 8 bases fitting TRBD1. This CDR3 comprises 14 residues. V shed 3 bases and J 7 bases; nucleotides not matched to a gene: 8. Germline values: CDR1 SGHRS, CDR2 YFSETQ. This chain's CDR3 is CASSSGQGTSGYTF. Here the CDR3 DNA reads TGCGCCAGCAGCTCAGGACAGGGAACAAGTGGCTACACCTTC.

CDR3 protein: CASSVVGHRGDTQYF. In DNA, the CDR3 is TGTGCCAGCAGCGTAGTCGGCCATAGAGGGGATACGCAGTATTTT. V is TRBV9 and J is TRBJ2-3, with a possible D match to TRBD2 (5 bases). The germline gives CDR1 SGDLS, CDR2 YYNGEE. V lost 0 bases to trimming and J lost 6 bases, with 14 bases between them. CDR3 length equals 15 residues.

The chain carries TRBV3-1 (or the pseudogene TRBV3-2) and TRBJ1-1, with D unresolved. The CDR3 extends over 12 amino acids. CDR1 and CDR2 from the germline V gene are LGHDT and YNNKEL (reference sequence). V lost 2 bases and J lost 7, with 8 bases in between. For the CDR3, the DNA is TGTGCCAGCAGCCAACGCGGCGGTGAAGCTTTCTTT. Translating it yields CASSQRGGEAFF.

The chain recombines TRBV28 with TRBJ1-1; D is undetermined. V lost 6 bases and J lost 8, with 10 bases in between. The CDR3 extends over 11 amino acids. Germline lookup yields CDR1 MDHEN and CDR2 SYDVKM. The CDR3: CASRRRGEAFF. DNA for the CDR3: TGTGCCAGCAGGCGCCGAGGCGAAGCTTTCTTT.

This chain links TRBV11-2 with TRBJ1-3; no firm D call. V lost 5 bases and J lost 2, with 7 bases in between. The germline gives CDR1 SGHAT, CDR2 FQNNGV. The CDR3 has 13 amino acids. Here the CDR3 reads CASSPAAGNTIYF. CDR3 nucleotide sequence: TGTGCCAGCAGCCCGGCGGCTGGAAACACCATATATTTT.

The J gene is TRBJ1-2, the V gene TRBV5-6; TRBD1 might be the D (5 bases). V lost 4 bases and J lost 8, with 15 bases in between. The CDR3 is 13 amino acids. Looked up from germline, CDR1 is SGHDT and CDR2 is YYEEEE. The CDR3 DNA sequence: TGTGCCAGCAGCCCGTGGGGGTTGGGCGGCTACACCTTC. Encoded protein: CASSPWGLGGYTF.

The chain recombines TRBV2 with TRBJ1-4, with a tentative D call TRBD1 (6 bases). CDR3 length equals 14 residues. V lost 7 bases to trimming and J lost 6 bases, with 15 bases between them. Germline CDR1 SNHLY, CDR2 FYNNEI. The CDR3 reads CASIRAGADEKLFF. Here the CDR3 DNA reads TGTGCCAGCATTAGGGCAGGGGCGGATGAAAAACTGTTTTTT.

The chain carries TRBV5-1 and TRBJ1-6, with D possibly TRBD1 on 5 matching bases. Germline-derived CDR1 and CDR2 are SGHRS and YFSETQ. Trimming removed 5 bases from V and 10 bases from J, with 19 bases in between. The CDR3 consists of 15 residues. The CDR3 reads CASRLGTGTASPLHF. CDR3 coding DNA: TGCGCCAGCAGGCTGGGAACCGGGACCGCGTCACCCCTCCACTTT.